Listed below are T cell receptor beta chains from one sample, sequenced in a study of Graves' ophthalmopathy and Graves' hyperthyroidism. TCRdb fed the multiplex PCR reads into MiXCR, producing one record per CDR3 protein. Of more than 1,000,000 distinct CDR3 sequences in the sample, 35% to 45% are singletons; the top ten hold over 8.5%. Sequencing input: peripheral blood or thyroid tissue (not recorded which). Source of these receptors: an adult man with Graves' hyperthyroidism. Each CDR3 is given without its conserved first and last residue. The order of the fields is V gene, J gene, CDR3 protein.

>TRBV6-5|TRBJ2-7
ATEEQGYEQY
>TRBV6-1|TRBJ2-7
ASSTGDTGGEQY
>TRBV10-3|NA
ASSYGGSVDEQY
>TRBV11-2|TRBJ2-7
ASSHGLSGSYEQY
>TRBV20-1|TRBJ1-4
SARGPPPPEKLF
>TRBV2|TRBJ2-7
ASMGTAYEQY
>TRBV7-9|TRBJ2-5
ASSLEGGSSGETQY
>TRBV10-3|TRBJ2-6
APQPGQGALGANVLT
>TRBV5-4|TRBJ1-3
ASSPKPASGNTMY
>TRBV10-3|TRBJ2-7
AISVTPDRVDEQY
>TRBV7-6|TRBJ2-7
ASTLEGIAMSEQY
>TRBV25-1|TRBJ2-7
ASSRGTSGGGDEQY
>TRBV5-1|TRBJ1-2
ASSPPGTGWNYGYT
>TRBV10-3|TRBJ2-7
ATSDGAGEYEQY
>TRBV7-2|TRBJ2-5
ASSLGTGGVGETQY
>TRBV12-3/TRBV12-4|TRBJ2-7
ASSEDSGAYEQY
>TRBV6-2/TRBV6-3|TRBJ2-2
ASSYLGYGELF
>TRBV19|TRBJ1-1
ASNTPRQARVNTEAF
>TRBV7-8|TRBJ2-7
ASTLTGGREEQY
>TRBV7-2|TRBJ2-7
ASIEGGLYEQY
>TRBV5-1|TRBJ1-1
ASSLYFLAEGAEAF
>TRBV20-1|TRBJ1-1
SALGVTEAF
>TRBV5-1|TRBJ2-5
ASSKSGTQETQY
>TRBV7-9|TRBJ2-6
ASGLGETGANVLT
>TRBV11-1|TRBJ2-7
ASSDPGLAGYYEQY
>TRBV7-2|TRBJ2-7
ASSPGTGGSREQY
>TRBV20-1|TRBJ2-2
SAPRQGATTGELF
>TRBV5-4|TRBJ2-7
ASSLVQGQGAYEQY
>TRBV12-3/TRBV12-4|TRBJ1-1
ASSPYGTARNTEAF
>TRBV5-4|TRBJ1-2
ASSLGSGEGSGYT
>TRBV29-1|TRBJ1-2
SVKGQGNYGYT
>TRBV7-8|TRBJ2-7
ASSGRGRYGQY
>TRBV4-2|TRBJ2-7
ASSHDPGTYEQY
>TRBV12-3/TRBV12-4|TRBJ2-6
ASAPGQGALGANVLT
>TRBV7-6|TRBJ1-1
ASSRGAGTEAF
>TRBV7-9|TRBJ1-6
ASSLLASAYNSPLH
>TRBV7-9|TRBJ2-7
ASSPRLAGAVHEQC
>TRBV29-1|TRBJ2-2
SADRSTTGELF
>TRBV13|TRBJ2-7
ASRQGNDEQY
>TRBV10-3|TRBJ2-5
ASRLAGGDEQY
>TRBV7-2|TRBJ1-5
ASSFGQTYNEH
>TRBV30|TRBJ1-5
AWSGTVGNQPQH
>TRBV30|TRBJ2-5
AWSRASRETQY
>TRBV5-5|TRBJ1-5
ASSRGQGRSNQPQH
>TRBV2|TRBJ2-7
ASSDGTSGRADYEQY
>TRBV25-1|TRBJ2-2
ASSFRTGGATGELF
>TRBV20-1|TRBJ1-1
SAPSSPQTGMNTEAF
>TRBV7-9|TRBJ1-1
ASSSTRGSGEAF
>TRBV6-2/TRBV6-3|TRBJ1-1
ASSYMGAAEAF
>TRBV7-9|TRBJ2-2
ASSLPLADDGELF
>TRBV12-3/TRBV12-4|TRBJ1-6
ASSLVRAGKRHSPLH
>TRBV7-2|TRBJ2-7
ASSRTGTGGKEQY
>TRBV7-8|TRBJ2-2
ASSWTGMILRELF
>TRBV4-1|TRBJ1-6
ASSQGADRSYNSPLH